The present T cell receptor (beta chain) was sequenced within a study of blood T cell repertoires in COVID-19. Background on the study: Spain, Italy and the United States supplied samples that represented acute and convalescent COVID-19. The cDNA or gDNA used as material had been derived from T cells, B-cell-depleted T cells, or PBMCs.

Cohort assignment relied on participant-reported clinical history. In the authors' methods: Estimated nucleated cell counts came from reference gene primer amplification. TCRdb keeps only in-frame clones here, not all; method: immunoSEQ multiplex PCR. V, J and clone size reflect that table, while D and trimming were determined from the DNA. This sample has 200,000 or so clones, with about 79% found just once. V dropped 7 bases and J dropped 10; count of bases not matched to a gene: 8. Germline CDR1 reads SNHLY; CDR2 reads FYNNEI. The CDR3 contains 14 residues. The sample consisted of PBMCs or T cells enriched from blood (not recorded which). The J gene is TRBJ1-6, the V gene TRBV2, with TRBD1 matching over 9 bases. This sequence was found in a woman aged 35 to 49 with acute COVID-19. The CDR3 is CASKEDRGNSPLHF. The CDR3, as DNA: TGTGCCAGCAAAGAGGACAGGGGAAACTCACCCCTCCACTTT.